Following are 18 T cell receptor beta chains from one sample sequenced in a study of metastatic and nonmetastatic thyroid tumors. With MiXCR, TCRdb called clones anew from the PCR reads. The data show roughly 57,000 clones, 20% seen once. Thyroid surgery took place with no prior treatment in any patient. The sample was blood. The receptors shown here come from a female donor with papillary thyroid cancer or a benign thyroid nodule (not recorded which). Some clones in this sample may be carry-over from other donors' samples.

This clone was picked up many times. J is TRBJ1-4 and V is TRBV5-1, with D possibly matching TRBD1 (6 bases). Germline values: CDR1 SGHRS, CDR2 YFSETQ. Trimming pared 10 bases from V and 10 bases from J, leaving 17 bases between. The CDR3 sequence is 12 residues long. This CDR3 is CASGTEGGKLFF. For the CDR3, the DNA is TGCGCCTCCGGGACTGAGGGGGGAAAACTGTTTTTT.

This clone was recorded many times. The V call is TRBV20-1, the J call TRBJ2-7, with 9 bases fitting TRBD1. Germline V gives CDR1 DFQATT, CDR2 SNEGSKA (reference sequence). The junction had 5 bases not matched to a gene; V was cut back by 2 bases and J by 6 bases. This CDR3 is 13 amino acids long. The CDR3: CSARTGGGGEQYF. As DNA, the CDR3 is TGCAGTGCTAGAACAGGGGGCGGGGGCGAGCAGTACTTC.

The chain employs TRBV7-3 and TRBJ2-1; the match to TRBD2 covers 8 bases. V shed 5 bases and J 9 bases; nucleotides not matched to a gene: 12. CDR3 size: 15 residues. The V gene's germline CDR1 is SGHTA and CDR2 FQGTGA. CDR3 loop: CASSAVLAGGVEQFF. In nucleotides, the CDR3 is TGTGCCAGCAGCGCGGTTCTAGCGGGTGGGGTTGAGCAGTTCTTC.

This clone was counted a few times. A much larger clone lies one base from this, so it may be a read error. The rearrangement uses TRBV24-1 and TRBJ2-3; D is unresolved. This CDR3 contains 15 residues. Germline-derived CDR1 and CDR2 are KGHDR and SFDVKD. In DNA, the CDR3 is TGCGCCACCAGTAGTCACAGAGATAGCACAGATACGCAGTATTTT. As protein: CATSSHRDSTDTQYF.

Ten or more counts support this clone. The chain recombines TRBV10-3 with TRBJ2-7; 9 nucleotides align to TRBD2. V trimming: 5 bases; J trimming: 2 bases; junction bases outside the gene matches: 7. CDR1 is ENHRY, CDR2 SYGVKD, per germline. CDR3 length: 15 amino acids. CDR3 nucleotide sequence: TGTGCCATCAGTCCTAGCGGGGAGCAAGCCTACGAGCAGTACTTC. It codes for CAISPSGEQAYEQYF.

The chain has TRBV7-3 and TRBJ2-6; no definite D call. V lost 1 base, J lost 5 bases, and 12 bases lay in between. This CDR3 is 16 amino acids long. Germline CDR1 and CDR2: SGHTA and FQGTGA. CDR3 DNA: TGTGCCAGCAGCTTAATTGGCTCGTCTCGGGCCAACGTCCTGACTTTC. It codes for CASSLIGSSRANVLTF.

This clone was observed many times. This rearrangement joins TRBV20-1 to TRBJ2-5; TRBD1 or TRBD2 may be the D gene (5 bases each). CDR1 and CDR2 from the germline V gene are DFQATT and SNEGSKA (reference sequence). CDR3 length: 15 amino acids. The germline V and J ends were trimmed by 0 bases and 14 bases, with 25 bases remaining between them. For the CDR3, the DNA is TGCAGTGCTAGAGAAACCTTGTCCGGGACGGCTTCGGGTTACTTC. This translates into CSARETLSGTASGYF.

This clone has a count of ten or more. This rearrangement joins TRBV9 to TRBJ2-1; TRBD2 aligns across 14 bases. V lost 3 bases to trimming and J lost 10 bases; unmatched junction nucleotides: 6. Germline values: CDR1 SGDLS, CDR2 YYNGEE. This CDR3 spans 15 amino acids. The CDR3 region is CASSGLAGGPKEQFF. The CDR3 DNA reads as TGTGCCAGCAGCGGACTAGCGGGAGGGCCCAAGGAGCAGTTCTTC.

This clone has ten or more counts. V and J are TRBV4-1 and TRBJ2-1; a possible D gene is TRBD2 (5 bases). The V gene's germline CDR1 is MGHRA and CDR2 YSYEKL. Trimming pared 5 bases from V and 3 bases from J, leaving 8 bases between. The CDR3 extends over 13 amino acids. CDR3 bases: TGCGCCAGCAGCAAGGACTTCTACAATGAGCAGTTCTTC. As protein: CASSKDFYNEQFF.

There are many counts of this clone. This sequence joins TRBV5-1 and TRBJ2-5; D perhaps matches TRBD2 (6 bases). Germline CDR1 is SGHRS and CDR2 is YFSETQ. Trimming pared 5 bases from V and 5 bases from J, leaving 16 bases between. CDR3 length: 14 amino acids. This CDR3 is CASSLGGSPETQYF. The CDR3, as DNA: TGCGCCAGCAGTCTGGGGGGTAGCCCGGAGACCCAGTACTTC. The full variable domain, rest sourced from reference TRBV5-1 and TRBJ2-5, is KAGVTQTPRYLIKTRGQQVTLSCSPISGHRSVSWYQQTPGQGLQFLFEYFSETQRNKGNFPGRFSGRQFSNSRSEMNVSTLELGDSALYLCASSLGGSPETQYFGPGTRLLVL.

A note on this clone: The germline gene is not matched at one end of the junction; a read error may be the cause. The gene calls are TRBV27 and TRBJ2-3; a weak D match, TRBD2 (5 bases). The CDR3 is made up of 16 amino acids. Germline-derived CDR1 and CDR2 are MNHEY and SMNVEV (reference sequence). In DNA, the CDR3 is TGTGCCAGCGGTTTAGGTAGCGTTCTGAGCACAGATACGCAGTATTTT. This sequence encodes CASGLGSVLSTDTQYF.

This clone was counted a few times. One base away lies a much larger clone, so this may be a sequencing read error. This CDR3 is also generated by other DNA sequences in the sample. The gene calls are TRBV11-2 and TRBJ2-3; D is uncertain. CDR3 length: 11 residues. CDR1 and CDR2 from the germline V gene are SGHAT and FQNNGV. Trimming left V 3 bases short and J 6 bases short, with 4 bases between. The CDR3 bases are TGTGCCAGCAGCTTTGTTGATACGCAGTATTTT. Translated, it gives CASSFVDTQYF.

This chain joins TRBV6-2 or TRBV6-3 and TRBJ2-3, with D possibly being TRBD1 (5 bases). In germline, CDR1 is MNHEY, CDR2 SVGEGT. V shed 4 bases and J shed 12 bases, with 17 bases lying between them. The CDR3 loop spans 13 amino acids. The CDR3 sequence is CASSFDSGSTQYF. DNA of the CDR3: TGTGCCAGCAGTTTCGACAGTGGCAGTACTCAGTATTTT.

At least ten counts were recorded for this clone. Since a much larger clone is just one base distant, this may be a read error. The rearrangement joins TRBV6-1 to TRBJ2-7; 9 nucleotides line up with TRBD2. This CDR3 has 15 amino acids. Germline V gene sequence: CDR1 MNHNS, CDR2 SASEGT. DNA for the CDR3: TGTGCCAGCAGTTCCCATATAGCGGGAGTAAACGAGCAGCACTTC. Amino acids: CASSSHIAGVNEQHF.

This clone was detected many times. The rearrangement joins TRBV20-1 to TRBJ2-1; a weak D match, TRBD2 (5 bases). The CDR3 is made up of 14 amino acids. Germline lookup yields CDR1 DFQATT and CDR2 SNEGSKA (reference sequence). Deletions cut 5 bases from V and 0 bases from J, with 11 bases between. CDR3 loop: CSAPDSRSYNEQFF. CDR3 bases: TGCAGTGCTCCGGACTCCCGCTCCTACAATGAGCAGTTCTTC.

This clone was counted many times. The CDR3 DNA sequence: TGTGCCAGCAGTTTAGCCGAAAATGAAAAACTGTTTTTT. This encodes CASSLAENEKLFF. The chain joins TRBV28 to TRBJ1-4; no reliable D call. The germline gives CDR1 MDHEN, CDR2 SYDVKM. The CDR3 length is 13 residues. Trimming stripped 2 bases from V and 5 bases from J, with 6 bases between.

For the CDR3, the DNA is TGTGCCAGCAGCCAAGTTTCGGGTCAGCCCCAGCATTTT. This encodes CASSQVSGQPQHF. The chain has TRBV4-2 and TRBJ1-5, with D unclear. This CDR3 region has 13 residues. Germline V gives CDR1 LGHNA, CDR2 YNFKEQ. The V end was cut by 1 base, the J end by 6 bases, with 7 bases between.

This clone has ten or more counts. Other DNA sequences of this sample code for an identical CDR3. This chain connects TRBV19 to TRBJ2-6; D may correspond to TRBD1 or TRBD2 (5 bases each). CDR1 is LNHDA, CDR2 SQIVND, per germline (reference sequence). CDR3 length: 15 amino acids. V lost 4 bases and J 1 base, leaving 8 bases between the germline ends. In DNA form, the CDR3 reads TGTGCCAGTAGTAGAGGGGTGTCTGGGGCCAACGTCCTGACTTTC. It yields the protein CASSRGVSGANVLTF.